The 17 T cell receptor beta chains reported below all come from one sample, sequenced in a study of response to subunit inactivated influenza vaccine. TCRdb redid the calling of the RT-PCR reads with MiXCR, one entry per CDR3 protein. Among about 530,000 distinct CDR3 sequences listed, 10% to 15% were seen once. The sample here was PBMCs from blood, taken 35 to 45 days after vaccination. These receptors were taken from a man aged 45 to 65 who received an inactivated influenza vaccine.

V gene TRBV28 combines with J gene TRBJ2-7; 10 bases are shared with TRBD1. From germline, CDR1 is MDHEN and CDR2 SYDVKM. The V segment lost 3 bases and the J segment 7 bases; nucleotides outside the gene matches: 6. CDR3 length equals 14 residues. As DNA, the CDR3 is TGTGCCAGCAGTTTCTCGGACAGGGGGTGGGAGCAGTACTTC. It codes for CASSFSDRGWEQYF.

The V and J genes are TRBV29-1 and TRBJ2-7; a possible D gene is TRBD1 (6 bases). The V end lost 6 bases, the J end lost 2 bases, and 17 bases lay between the germline ends. Germline CDR1 SQVTM, CDR2 ANQGSEA. This CDR3 has 14 amino acids. The CDR3 protein is CSVISGQSPYEQYF. The DNA for the CDR3 is TGCAGCGTCATTTCAGGACAGTCCCCCTACGAGCAGTACTTC.

In this sample, this clonotype turned up a few times. The chain couples TRBV20-1 to TRBJ2-5, with 9 bases matching TRBD2. The length of the CDR3 is 15 residues. Per germline, CDR1 DFQATT and CDR2 SNEGSKA (reference sequence). The ends lost 4 bases at V and 1 base at J; junction bases unmatched: 7. The chain's CDR3 is CSATGGGASQETQYF. DNA of the CDR3: TGCAGTGCTACCGGCGGGGGGGCGAGCCAAGAGACCCAGTACTTC.

The J gene is TRBJ2-3, the V gene TRBV28; D tentatively reads TRBD1 or TRBD2 (5 bases each). CDR3 length equals 16 residues. Looked up from germline, CDR1 is MDHEN and CDR2 is SYDVKM. V shed 2 bases and J shed 5 bases, with 17 bases lying between them. The CDR3 sequence is CASSLPGVGPRDTQYF. Written as DNA, the CDR3 is TGTGCCAGCAGTTTACCCGGGGTGGGGCCGAGAGATACGCAGTATTTT.

The rearrangement joins TRBV12-3 or TRBV12-4 to TRBJ2-3; 14 positions match TRBD2. V lost 6 bases to trimming and J lost 5 bases; unmatched junction nucleotides: 4. There are 15 residues in the CDR3. The CDR3, as DNA: TGTGCCAGCAGGCCTGGGACTAGCGGGGGAGATACGCAGTATTTT. It specifies CASRPGTSGGDTQYF.

This chain uses TRBV7-6 with TRBJ2-2; a possible D gene is TRBD1 (6 bases). This CDR3 is 14 amino acids long. Trimming stripped 5 bases from V and 6 bases from J, with 13 bases between. The germline V gene encodes CDR1 SGHVS and CDR2 FNYEAQ. CDR3 sequence reads: CASSTGLPAGELFF. Written as DNA, the CDR3 is TGTGCCAGCAGCACAGGGCTACCGGCCGGGGAGCTGTTTTTT.

This sequence joins TRBV20-1 and TRBJ1-2, with 9 bases fitting TRBD1. The CDR3 has 13 amino acids. After removal of 0 bases from V and 8 bases from J, the junction contained 4 bases not matched to a gene. CDR1 is DFQATT, CDR2 SNEGSKA, per germline (reference sequence). The CDR3 loop is CSAREGTGRGYTF. For the CDR3, the DNA is TGCAGTGCTAGAGAAGGGACAGGGAGAGGCTACACCTTC.

The CDR3 DNA reads as TGTGCCAGCAGTTACGACACTACCAGACCCACAGATACGCAGTATTTT. Encoded protein: CASSYDTTRPTDTQYF. This chain uses TRBV6-2 or TRBV6-3 with TRBJ2-3; the D is unclear. CDR3 size: 16 residues. The germline V and J ends were trimmed by 2 bases and 2 bases, with 14 bases remaining between them. The germline V gene has CDR1 MNHEY and CDR2 SVGEGT.

This clonotype was counted ten times or more. This chain connects TRBV10-3 to TRBJ2-7, with 7 bases identical to TRBD1. Germline loops: CDR1 ENHRY, CDR2 SYGVKD. Trimming took 2 bases from V and 4 from J; bases not matched to a gene: 8. The CDR3 sequence is 15 residues long. As DNA, the CDR3 is TGTGCCATCAGTGAGGGACAGGATCCCCATTACGAGCAGTACTTC. Translating gives CAISEGQDPHYEQYF.

This clonotype showed up just a few times. The genes are TRBV20-1 and TRBJ1-6, with a tentative D call TRBD1 (5 bases). V was clipped by 3 bases and J by 9 bases, with 12 bases between them. CDR1 DFQATT and CDR2 SNEGSKA come from the germline V gene (reference sequence). This CDR3 is built from 13 residues. The CDR3 DNA reads TGCAGTGCTAGGGGGGTGGGAAGTTCACCCCTCCACTTT. Encoded protein: CSARGVGSSPLHF.

There are a few counts of this clonotype. The chain uses TRBV12-3 or TRBV12-4 and TRBJ1-2; tentatively, D is TRBD1 (6 bases). The CDR3 has 14 amino acids. The V end lost 3 bases, the J end lost 8 bases, and 16 bases lay between the germline ends. CDR3 in amino acids: CASSFTSGEAGYTF. The CDR3 DNA sequence: TGTGCCAGCAGTTTCACTTCAGGGGAGGCGGGCTACACCTTC.

There are a few counts of this clonotype. V and J are TRBV12-3 or TRBV12-4 and TRBJ2-2, with 8 bases fitting TRBD1. The CDR3 covers 15 residues. With 6 bases clipped from V and 2 bases from J, the junction kept 5 bases outside the gene matches. The CDR3, as DNA: TGTGCCAGCAGAAAAACAGGGGGAAACACCGGGGAGCTGTTTTTT. This encodes CASRKTGGNTGELFF.

The chain employs TRBV20-1 and TRBJ1-5; 9 positions match TRBD1. Germline V CDR1 and CDR2: DFQATT, SNEGSKA (reference sequence). The CDR3 has 14 residues. With 3 bases clipped from V and 6 bases from J, the junction kept 6 bases outside the gene matches. The CDR3 nucleotides read TGCAGTGCTAGGACACAGGGGGCTGGTCAGCCCCAGCATTTT. Translation gives CSARTQGAGQPQHF.

The CDR3 sequence is CASSLSYSGGTDTQYF. The CDR3 DNA sequence: TGTGCCAGCAGTTTGTCATACAGCGGGGGCACAGATACGCAGTATTTT. This chain joins TRBV28 and TRBJ2-3; TRBD2 matches at 7 bases. The ends lost 3 bases at V and 1 base at J; junction bases unmatched: 7. CDR3 size: 16 residues. Germline assignment: CDR1 MDHEN and CDR2 SYDVKM.

V and J are TRBV28 and TRBJ2-1; 9 nucleotides line up with TRBD2. Germline V gives CDR1 MDHEN, CDR2 SYDVKM. V was pared by 6 bases and J by 6 bases, with 3 bases of the junction left unmatched. The CDR3 loop spans 13 amino acids. The CDR3 DNA sequence: TGTGCCAGCAGAGGACTAGCGAGCAATGAGCAGTTCTTC. Protein sequence: CASRGLASNEQFF.

The chain combines TRBV7-9 with TRBJ2-1; D is ambiguous. Trimming removed 5 bases from V and 4 bases from J, with 12 bases in between. This CDR3 spans 14 amino acids. CDR1 and CDR2 (germline): SEHNR, FQNEAQ (reference sequence). The DNA for the CDR3 is TGTGCCAGCAGCGTACAAATCTCATACAATGAGCAGTTCTTC. This gives the protein CASSVQISYNEQFF.

This clonotype showed up just a few times. This chain links TRBV4-2 with TRBJ1-1; D is perhaps TRBD1 (5 bases). Between the trimmed V and J ends, which lost 6 bases and 6 bases, there was a span of 14 bases. The CDR3 length is 13 residues. The germline gives CDR1 LGHNA, CDR2 YNFKEQ. CDR3 region: CASRGGGAAEAFF. The CDR3 DNA reads as TGTGCCAGCAGAGGCGGAGGGGCCGCTGAAGCTTTCTTT.